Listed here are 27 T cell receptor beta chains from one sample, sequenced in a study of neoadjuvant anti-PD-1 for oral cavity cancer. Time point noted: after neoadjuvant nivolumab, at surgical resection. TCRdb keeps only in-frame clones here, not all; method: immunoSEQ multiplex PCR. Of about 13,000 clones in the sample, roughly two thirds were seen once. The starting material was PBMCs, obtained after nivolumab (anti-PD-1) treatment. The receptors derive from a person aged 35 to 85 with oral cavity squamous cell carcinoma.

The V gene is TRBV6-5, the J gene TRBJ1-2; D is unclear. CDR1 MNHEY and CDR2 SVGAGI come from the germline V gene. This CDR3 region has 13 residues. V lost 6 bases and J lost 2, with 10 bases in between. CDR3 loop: CASSREDNYGYTF. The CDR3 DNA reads TGTGCCAGCAGCCGCGAGGACAACTATGGCTACACCTTC.

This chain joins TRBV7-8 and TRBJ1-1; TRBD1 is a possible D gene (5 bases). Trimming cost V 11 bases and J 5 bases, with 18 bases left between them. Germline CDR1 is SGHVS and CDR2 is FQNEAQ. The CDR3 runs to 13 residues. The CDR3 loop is CASKAGFLTEAFF. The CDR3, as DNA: TGTGCCTCTAAAGCAGGGTTTTTAACTGAAGCTTTCTTT.

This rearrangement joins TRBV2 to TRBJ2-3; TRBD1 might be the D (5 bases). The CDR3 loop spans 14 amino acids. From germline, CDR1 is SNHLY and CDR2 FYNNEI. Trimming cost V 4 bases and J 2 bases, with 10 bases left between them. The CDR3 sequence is CASSAQGTTDTQYF. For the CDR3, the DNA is TGTGCCAGCAGTGCTCAGGGAACCACAGATACGCAGTATTTT. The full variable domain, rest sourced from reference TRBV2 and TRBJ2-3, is EPEVTQTPSHQVTQMGQEVILRCVPISNHLYFYWYRQILGQKVEFLVSFYNNEISEKSEIFDDQFSVERPDGSNFTLKIRSTKLEDSAMYFCASSAQGTTDTQYFGPGTRLTVL.

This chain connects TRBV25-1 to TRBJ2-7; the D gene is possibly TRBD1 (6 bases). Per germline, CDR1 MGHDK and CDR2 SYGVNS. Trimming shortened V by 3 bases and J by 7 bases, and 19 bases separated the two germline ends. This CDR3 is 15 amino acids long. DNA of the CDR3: TGTGCCAGCAGTGATACAGGGCCGAGTTTTGGGGAGCAGTACTTC. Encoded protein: CASSDTGPSFGEQYF.

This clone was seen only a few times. The CDR3 reads CASADSRQGNYGYTF. The CDR3 DNA follows: TGTGCCAGTGCCGATTCCCGACAGGGGAACTATGGCTACACCTTC. The V and J genes are TRBV19 and TRBJ1-2, with 8 bases fitting TRBD1. The J segment lost 2 bases and the V segment lost 8 bases, leaving 10 bases of the junction unmatched. CDR3 length: 15 amino acids. Germline CDR1 and CDR2: LNHDA and SQIVND (reference sequence).

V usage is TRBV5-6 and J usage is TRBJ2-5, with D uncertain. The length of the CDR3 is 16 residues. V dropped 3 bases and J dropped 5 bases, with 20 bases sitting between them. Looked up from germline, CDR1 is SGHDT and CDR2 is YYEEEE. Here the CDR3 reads CASSSTVSARMETQYF. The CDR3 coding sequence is TGTGCCAGCAGCTCGACCGTGTCGGCGAGGATGGAGACCCAGTACTTC.

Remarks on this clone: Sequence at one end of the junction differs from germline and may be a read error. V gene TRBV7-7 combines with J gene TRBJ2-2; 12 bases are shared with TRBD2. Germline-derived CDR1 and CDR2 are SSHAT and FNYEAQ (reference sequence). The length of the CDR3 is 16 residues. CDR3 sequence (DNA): TGTGCTAGCAGTCTAGCGGGAGGGCCGCGTACCGGGGAGCTGTTTTTT. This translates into CASSLAGGPRTGELFF.

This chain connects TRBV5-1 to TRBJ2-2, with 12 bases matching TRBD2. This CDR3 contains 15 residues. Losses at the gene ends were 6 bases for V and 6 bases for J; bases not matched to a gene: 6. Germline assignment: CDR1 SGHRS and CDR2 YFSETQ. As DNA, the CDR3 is TGCGCCAGCACCCTAGCGGGAGGGCCCCCCGGGGAGCTGTTTTTT. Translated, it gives CASTLAGGPPGELFF.

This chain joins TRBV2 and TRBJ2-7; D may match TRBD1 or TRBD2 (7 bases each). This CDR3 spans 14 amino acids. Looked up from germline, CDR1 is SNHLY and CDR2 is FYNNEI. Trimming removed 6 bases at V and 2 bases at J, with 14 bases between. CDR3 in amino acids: CASRPGGQTYEQYF. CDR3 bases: TGTGCCAGCAGGCCGGGGGGACAGACCTACGAGCAGTACTTC.

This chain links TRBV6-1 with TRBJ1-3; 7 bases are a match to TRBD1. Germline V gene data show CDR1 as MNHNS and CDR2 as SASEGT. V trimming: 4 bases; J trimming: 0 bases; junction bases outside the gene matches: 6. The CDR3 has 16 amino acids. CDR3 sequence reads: CASSATRGISGNTIYF. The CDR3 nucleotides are TGTGCCAGCAGTGCGACCAGGGGGATCTCTGGAAACACCATATATTTT.

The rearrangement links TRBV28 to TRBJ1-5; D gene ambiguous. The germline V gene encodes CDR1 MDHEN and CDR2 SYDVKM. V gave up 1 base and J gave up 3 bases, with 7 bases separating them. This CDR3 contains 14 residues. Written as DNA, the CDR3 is TGTGCCAGCAGTTTATCCGGTAACAATCAGCCCCAGCATTTT. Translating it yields CASSLSGNNQPQHF.

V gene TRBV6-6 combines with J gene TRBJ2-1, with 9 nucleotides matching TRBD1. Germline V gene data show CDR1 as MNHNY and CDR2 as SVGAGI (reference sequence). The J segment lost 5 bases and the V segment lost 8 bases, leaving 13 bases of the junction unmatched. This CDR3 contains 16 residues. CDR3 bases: TGTGCCAGCTGCTACGAAGGGGACAGGGCGAACAATGAGCAGTTCTTC. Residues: CASCYEGDRANNEQFF.

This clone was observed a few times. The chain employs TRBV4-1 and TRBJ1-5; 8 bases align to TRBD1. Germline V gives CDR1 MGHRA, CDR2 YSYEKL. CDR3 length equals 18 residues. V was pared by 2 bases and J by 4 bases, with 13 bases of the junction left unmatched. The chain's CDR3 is CASSQSEAGQGGNQPQHF. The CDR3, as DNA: TGCGCCAGCAGCCAATCGGAGGCAGGACAGGGCGGAAATCAGCCCCAGCATTTT.

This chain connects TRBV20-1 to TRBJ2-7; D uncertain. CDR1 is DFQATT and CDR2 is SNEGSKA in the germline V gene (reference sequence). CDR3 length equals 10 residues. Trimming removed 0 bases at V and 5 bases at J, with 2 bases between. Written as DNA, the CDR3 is TGCAGTGCTAGAGAAGACGAGCAGTACTTC. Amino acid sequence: CSAREDEQYF.

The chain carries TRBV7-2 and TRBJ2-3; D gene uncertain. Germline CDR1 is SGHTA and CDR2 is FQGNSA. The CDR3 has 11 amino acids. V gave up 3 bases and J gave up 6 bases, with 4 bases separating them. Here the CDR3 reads CASSFSDTQYF. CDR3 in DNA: TGTGCCAGCAGCTTTTCTGATACGCAGTATTTT.

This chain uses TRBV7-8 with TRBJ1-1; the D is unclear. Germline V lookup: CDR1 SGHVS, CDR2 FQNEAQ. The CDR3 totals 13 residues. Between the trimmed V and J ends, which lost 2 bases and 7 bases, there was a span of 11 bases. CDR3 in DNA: TGTGCCAGCAGCTTATATACAGACGGTGAAGCTTTCTTT. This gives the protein CASSLYTDGEAFF. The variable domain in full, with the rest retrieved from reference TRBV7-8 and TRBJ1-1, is GAGVSQSPRYKVAKRGQDVALRCDPISGHVSLFWYQQALGQGPEFLTYFQNEAQLDKSGLPSDRFFAERPEGSVSTLKIQRTQQEDSAVYLCASSLYTDGEAFFGQGTRLTVV.

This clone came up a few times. CDR3 nucleotides: TGTGCCAGTAGCACTGGCTGGGAGTCCTACGAGCAGTACTTC. This encodes CASSTGWESYEQYF. The chain links TRBV19 to TRBJ2-7; D might be TRBD2 (5 bases). V was cut by 6 bases and J by 1 base, with 13 bases left in between. Per germline, CDR1 LNHDA and CDR2 SQIVND (reference sequence). This CDR3 spans 14 amino acids.

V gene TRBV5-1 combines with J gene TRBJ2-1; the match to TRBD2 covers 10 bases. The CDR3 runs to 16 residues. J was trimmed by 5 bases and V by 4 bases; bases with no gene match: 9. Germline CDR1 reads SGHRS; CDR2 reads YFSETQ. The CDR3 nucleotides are TGCGCCAGCAGCCGCCGATTAGCGGGGGGAGACAATGAGCAGTTCTTC. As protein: CASSRRLAGGDNEQFF.

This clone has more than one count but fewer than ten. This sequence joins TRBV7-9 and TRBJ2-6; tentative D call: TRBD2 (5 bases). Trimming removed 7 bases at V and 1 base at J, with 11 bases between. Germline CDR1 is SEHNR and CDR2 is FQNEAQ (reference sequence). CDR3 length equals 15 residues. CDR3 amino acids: CASTIGVSGANVLTF. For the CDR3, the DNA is TGTGCCAGCACCATCGGGGTATCTGGGGCCAACGTCCTGACTTTC. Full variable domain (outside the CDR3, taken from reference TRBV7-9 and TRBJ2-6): DTGVSQNPRHKITKRGQNVTFRCDPISEHNRLYWYRQTLGQGPEFLTYFQNEAQLEKSRLLSDRFSAERPKGSFSTLEIQRTEQGDSAMYLCASTIGVSGANVLTFGAGSRLTVL.

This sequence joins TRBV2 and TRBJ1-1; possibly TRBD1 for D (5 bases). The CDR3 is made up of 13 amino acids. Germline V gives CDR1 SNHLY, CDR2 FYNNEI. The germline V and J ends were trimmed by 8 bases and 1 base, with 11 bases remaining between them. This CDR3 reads CASLLGGNTEAFF. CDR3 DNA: TGTGCCAGCCTTTTGGGGGGGAACACTGAAGCTTTCTTT.

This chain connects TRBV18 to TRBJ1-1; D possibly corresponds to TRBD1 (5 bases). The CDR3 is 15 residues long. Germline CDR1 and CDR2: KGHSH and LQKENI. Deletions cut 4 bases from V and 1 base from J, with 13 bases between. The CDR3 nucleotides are TGTGCCAGCTCACAACTTTTAGGGGAGAACACTGAAGCTTTCTTT. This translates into CASSQLLGENTEAFF.

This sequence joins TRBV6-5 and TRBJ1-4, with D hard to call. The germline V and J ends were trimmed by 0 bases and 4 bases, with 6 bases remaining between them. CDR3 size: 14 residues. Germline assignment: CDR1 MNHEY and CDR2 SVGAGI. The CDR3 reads CASSYSTVNEKLFF. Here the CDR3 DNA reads TGTGCCAGCAGTTACTCGACGGTTAATGAAAAACTGTTTTTT.

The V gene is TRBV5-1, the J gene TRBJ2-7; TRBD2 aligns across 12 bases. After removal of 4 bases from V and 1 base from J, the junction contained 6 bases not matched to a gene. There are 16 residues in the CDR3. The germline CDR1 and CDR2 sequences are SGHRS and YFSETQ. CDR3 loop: CASSALAGGSSYEQYF. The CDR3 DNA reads TGCGCCAGCAGCGCACTAGCGGGAGGATCATCCTACGAGCAGTACTTC.

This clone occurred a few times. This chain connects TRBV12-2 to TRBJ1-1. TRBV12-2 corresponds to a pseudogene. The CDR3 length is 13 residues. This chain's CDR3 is CASRRGPFTEAFF. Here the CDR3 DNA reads TGTGCAAGCCGCCGGGGGCCTTTCACTGAAGCTTTCTTT.

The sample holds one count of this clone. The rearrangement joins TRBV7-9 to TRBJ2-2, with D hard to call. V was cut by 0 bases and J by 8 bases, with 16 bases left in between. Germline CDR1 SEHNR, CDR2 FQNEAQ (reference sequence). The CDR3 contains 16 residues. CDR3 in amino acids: CASSLAFGPSTGELFF. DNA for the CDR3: TGTGCCAGCAGCTTAGCATTTGGGCCTTCGACGGGGGAGCTGTTTTTT.

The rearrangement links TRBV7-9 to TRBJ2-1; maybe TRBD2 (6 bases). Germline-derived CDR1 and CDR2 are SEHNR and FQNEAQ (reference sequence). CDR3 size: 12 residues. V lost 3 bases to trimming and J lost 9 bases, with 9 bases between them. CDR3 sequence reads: CASSFGDSEQFF. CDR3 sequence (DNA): TGTGCCAGCAGCTTCGGGGACTCTGAGCAGTTCTTC.

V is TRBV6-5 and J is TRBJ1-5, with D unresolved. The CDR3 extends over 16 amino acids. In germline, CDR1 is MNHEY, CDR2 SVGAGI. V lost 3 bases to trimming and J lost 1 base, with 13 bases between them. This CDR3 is CASSYRIPVSNQPQHF. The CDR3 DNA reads TGTGCCAGCAGTTATAGGATTCCGGTAAGCAATCAGCCCCAGCATTTT.